This TCR beta chain is drawn from a study of cytomegalovirus exposure and HLA in healthy donors. Study-wide findings and caveats: V- and J-gene trimming of TCR beta was linked (in a later analysis) to a missense DCLRE1C variant.

The CDR3 is made up of 15 amino acids. CDR1 is SGHKS, CDR2 YYEKEE, per germline (reference sequence). V lost 0 bases and J lost 5, with 12 bases in between. PCR employed 60 Vbeta and 13 Jbeta primers. Produced via immunoSEQ multiplex PCR; TCRdb's table is partial and in-frame only. Of 150,000 to 180,000 clones listed, about 76% are singletons. Comment on this clone: What it recognizes is unknown.

This clonotype was obtained from a man aged 30-40 years in good health and CMV-seropositive. The gene calls are TRBV5-5 and TRBJ1-5; TRBD1 is a possible D gene (5 bases). Sequencing used PBMCs. The chain's CDR3 is CASSLGGRADQPQHF. The CDR3 DNA sequence: TGTGCCAGCAGCTTGGGGGGCAGGGCGGATCAGCCCCAGCATTTT.